The 26 T cell receptor beta chains below come from one sample, sequenced in a study of T cell repertoires in cytomegalovirus infection. These receptors have no identified antigens. One entry per CDR3 protein results from TCRdb running MiXCR on the reads. The sample holds roughly 150,000 distinct CDR3 sequences; 20% to 25% are singletons and the top ten take 20% to 30%. The material was CD8+ T cells from cultured PBMCs, obtained from culture after CMV antigen stimulation. The receptors originated from a human donor in good health (CMV status not recorded). Some clones in this sample may be carry-over from other donors' samples.

This chain uses TRBV7-8 with TRBJ1-4; D is unresolved. The germline V gene has CDR1 SGHVS and CDR2 FQNEAQ. This CDR3 has 15 amino acids. V shed 2 bases and J shed 4 bases, with 11 bases lying between them. CDR3 protein: CASSLSWQNNEKLFF. CDR3 DNA sequence: TGTGCCAGCAGCTTAAGCTGGCAGAATAATGAAAAACTGTTTTTT.

The chain uses TRBV29-1 and TRBJ2-1; 8 nucleotides line up with TRBD2. After removal of 2 bases from V and 1 base from J, the junction contained 10 bases not matched to a gene. The CDR3 spans 17 residues. CDR1 and CDR2 from the germline V gene are SQVTM and ANQGSEA. The CDR3 region has the DNA TGCAGCGTTGAATCATTCCTAGCGGGCCTATCCTACAATGAGCAGTTCTTC. This encodes CSVESFLAGLSYNEQFF.

This clonotype was seen more than once but under ten times. The DNA for the CDR3 is TGTGCCAGCAGCTTAGGACAGGACCCCTTGATCCTCCACTTT. Translating gives CASSLGQDPLILHF. J is TRBJ1-6 and V is TRBV7-9; the D gene is possibly TRBD1 (6 bases). The germline gives CDR1 SEHNR, CDR2 FQNEAQ (reference sequence). Trimming cost V 1 base and J 15 bases, with 16 bases left between them. There are 14 residues in the CDR3.

The chain recombines TRBV27 with TRBJ1-4; 7 nucleotides line up with TRBD1. Per germline, CDR1 MNHEY and CDR2 SMNVEV (reference sequence). After removal of 5 bases from V and 8 bases from J, the junction contained 11 bases not matched to a gene. This CDR3 comprises 15 residues. CDR3 residues: CASSAATGMGEKLFF. CDR3 DNA sequence: TGTGCCAGCAGTGCCGCGACAGGGATGGGCGAAAAACTGTTTTTT.

The rearrangement links TRBV12-3 or TRBV12-4 to TRBJ1-1, with D hard to call. This CDR3 has 11 residues. V lost 8 bases to trimming and J lost 4 bases, with 8 bases between them. CDR3: CASEGTTEAFF. CDR3 coding DNA: TGTGCCAGCGAGGGAACCACTGAAGCTTTCTTT.

The gene calls are TRBV12-3 or TRBV12-4 and TRBJ1-3; D gene ambiguous. V dropped 3 bases and J dropped 2 bases, with 8 bases sitting between them. This CDR3 has 14 residues. The CDR3 spells CASSFVAAGNTIYF. DNA for the CDR3: TGTGCCAGCAGTTTTGTGGCGGCTGGAAACACCATATATTTT.

This clonotype was seen at least ten times. This chain joins TRBV6-6 and TRBJ2-1; tentative D call: TRBD1 (5 bases). Germline-derived CDR1 and CDR2 are MNHNY and SVGAGI (reference sequence). CDR3 length equals 13 residues. The V gene lost 2 bases and the J gene lost 8 bases, with 10 bases spanning the gap. The CDR3 region has the DNA TGTGCCAGCAGTTACCAGGGTATCGATGAGCAGTTCTTC. Protein sequence: CASSYQGIDEQFF.

This chain uses TRBV6-6 with TRBJ1-5, with D tentatively TRBD1 (5 bases). Germline lookup yields CDR1 MNHNY and CDR2 SVGAGI (reference sequence). The CDR3 spans 14 residues. V was trimmed by 2 bases and J by 4 bases, leaving 9 bases between them. The CDR3 DNA sequence: TGTGCCAGCAGTTACCCGGGACGGAATCAGCCCCAGCATTTT. Its protein is CASSYPGRNQPQHF.

This chain's CDR3 is CASSVEGQNTDTQYF. CDR3 DNA sequence: TGTGCCAGCAGTGTAGAGGGACAGAACACAGATACGCAGTATTTT. The chain uses TRBV6-1 and TRBJ2-3; TRBD1 agrees at 7 bases. The CDR3 is 15 residues long. Germline CDR1 and CDR2: MNHNS and SASEGT. J lost 2 bases, V lost 4 bases, and 6 bases had no gene match.

This clonotype was counted ten times or more. The V call is TRBV7-2, the J call TRBJ2-3; the match to TRBD2 covers 8 bases. Germline CDR1 and CDR2: SGHTA and FQGNSA. The CDR3 covers 16 residues. With V trimmed by 5 bases and J by 1 base, 8 bases remained unmatched. In nucleotides, the CDR3 is TGTGCCAGCAGCCTCCGTAGAGCGGGGGGCACAGATACGCAGTATTTT. Protein: CASSLRRAGGTDTQYF.

This clonotype was seen a handful of times. The chain links TRBV7-2 to TRBJ2-2, with 11 bases matching TRBD1. The CDR3 length is 17 residues. V lost 6 bases, J lost 10 bases, and 16 bases stayed unmatched. The germline gives CDR1 SGHTA, CDR2 FQGNSA. The CDR3 protein is CASRTLGQGATRTELFF. The CDR3 DNA follows: TGTGCCAGCAGGACACTCGGACAGGGGGCGACCCGGACGGAGCTGTTTTTT.

DNA of the CDR3: TGTGCCAGCAGTCCACCTCCTGGATACGAGCAGTACTTC. Amino acid sequence: CASSPPPGYEQYF. J is TRBJ2-7 and V is TRBV28; D is unresolved. The germline V gene encodes CDR1 MDHEN and CDR2 SYDVKM. Trimming removed 5 bases from V and 4 bases from J, with 12 bases in between. CDR3 length: 13 residues.

The sample holds a few counts of this clonotype. The chain uses TRBV4-1 and TRBJ2-1; D uncertain. Trimming took off 4 bases at V and 3 bases at J, with 13 bases between the two ends. Per the germline V gene, CDR1 is MGHRA and CDR2 is YSYEKL. CDR3 size: 15 residues. CDR3 bases: TGCGCCAGCAGCCCCCAGGCCTCGGGCTACAATGAGCAGTTCTTC. This sequence encodes CASSPQASGYNEQFF.

This clonotype was picked up a small number of times. This rearrangement joins TRBV19 to TRBJ1-1; D call uncertain. Germline assignment: CDR1 LNHDA and CDR2 SQIVND (reference sequence). The length of the CDR3 is 14 residues. Trimming stripped 5 bases from V and 1 base from J, with 11 bases between. CDR3 sequence (DNA): TGTGCCAGTAGTGTTGGACGGGGGAACACTGAAGCTTTCTTT. Translating it yields CASSVGRGNTEAFF. The full variable domain, its missing parts supplied by reference TRBV19 and TRBJ1-1, is DGGITQSPKYLFRKEGQNVTLSCEQNLNHDAMYWYRQDPGQGLRLIYYSQIVNDFQKGDIAEGYSVSREKKESFPLTVTSAQKNPTAFYLCASSVGRGNTEAFFGQGTRLTVV.

The gene calls are TRBV4-1 and TRBJ2-3; TRBD2 aligns across 8 bases. Germline V lookup: CDR1 MGHRA, CDR2 YSYEKL. The J segment lost 4 bases and the V segment lost 0 bases, leaving 6 bases of the junction unmatched. This CDR3 region has 16 residues. CDR3 nucleotide sequence: TGCGCCAGCAGCCAAGACGAAGCGGGGGCCTCAGATACGCAGTATTTT. Translated: CASSQDEAGASDTQYF.

The V gene is TRBV28, the J gene TRBJ2-7, with 8 bases lining up with TRBD2. The CDR3 extends over 12 amino acids. J gave up 6 bases and V 8 bases, and 6 bases lay outside the gene matches. Germline-derived CDR1 and CDR2 are MDHEN and SYDVKM. The CDR3 region is CASSTGGIEQYF. CDR3 nucleotide sequence: TGTGCCAGCTCAACGGGAGGGATCGAGCAGTACTTC.

V gene TRBV6-6 combines with J gene TRBJ1-5, with no clear D. Trimming removed 6 bases at V and 7 bases at J, with 10 bases between. The V gene's germline CDR1 is MNHNY and CDR2 SVGAGI (reference sequence). There are 12 residues in the CDR3. CDR3 sequence: CASSPRVQPQHF. For the CDR3, the DNA is TGTGCCAGCAGCCCCCGTGTCCAGCCCCAGCATTTT.

This clonotype was picked up a small number of times. Its ends do not fully match the called genes, so a read error is possible. The gene calls are TRBV11-2 and TRBJ2-5; no clear D. Germline CDR1 and CDR2: SGHAT and FQNNGV. This CDR3 spans 14 amino acids. CDR3 sequence: CASSIFPNQETQYF. CDR3 sequence (DNA): TGTGCCAGCAGCATATTCCCCAACCAGGAGACCCAGTACTTC.

The chain links TRBV6-8 to TRBJ2-5; D remains ambiguous. CDR3 length equals 13 residues. With 6 bases removed from V and 5 bases from J, the gap between germline ends came to 13 bases. Germline values: CDR1 MNHGY, CDR2 SAAAGT. CDR3: CASSPFSRETQYF. In DNA, the CDR3 is TGTGCCAGCAGCCCCTTTTCTCGGGAGACCCAGTACTTC.

The chain carries TRBV12-3 or TRBV12-4 and TRBJ1-2; a possible D gene is TRBD1 (6 bases). This CDR3 has 13 amino acids. V lost 5 bases and J lost 7, with 14 bases in between. CDR3 amino acids: CASSDTGTSGYTF. Here the CDR3 DNA reads TGTGCCAGCAGTGATACCGGGACATCTGGCTACACCTTC.

A few counts support this clonotype. The gene calls are TRBV4-1 and TRBJ1-1; D unclear. Germline V lookup: CDR1 MGHRA, CDR2 YSYEKL. The CDR3 length is 15 residues. V dropped 0 bases and J dropped 1 base, with 9 bases sitting between them. The CDR3 sequence is CASSQDRAPNTEAFF. The DNA for the CDR3 is TGCGCCAGCAGCCAAGATCGAGCGCCGAACACTGAAGCTTTCTTT.

The chain uses TRBV11-2 and TRBJ1-1, with D perhaps TRBD1 (6 bases). The CDR3 has 15 amino acids. Trimming took off 5 bases at V and 0 bases at J, with 13 bases between the two ends. CDR1 and CDR2 (germline): SGHAT, FQNNGV. DNA for the CDR3: TGTGCCAGCAGCACGGACAGTTCTATGAACACTGAAGCTTTCTTT. Its translation is CASSTDSSMNTEAFF.

This clonotype has only a few counts. V and J are TRBV12-3 or TRBV12-4 and TRBJ2-7, with a tentative D call TRBD1 (6 bases). The length of the CDR3 is 12 residues. With 5 bases removed from V and 3 bases from J, the gap between germline ends came to 8 bases. Here the CDR3 DNA reads TGTGCCAGCAGTCGGGACAACTACGAGCAGTACTTC. Residues: CASSRDNYEQYF.

The rearrangement uses TRBV4-1 and TRBJ2-2; the match to TRBD2 covers 8 bases. The CDR3 contains 20 residues. J was trimmed by 0 bases and V by 0 bases; bases with no gene match: 12. From germline, CDR1 is MGHRA and CDR2 YSYEKL. The CDR3 region has the DNA TGCGCCAGCAGCCAAGATCCCTGGACTAGCAGCCTAGCGAACACCGGGGAGCTGTTTTTT. Its protein product is CASSQDPWTSSLANTGELFF.

DNA for the CDR3: TGTGCCACCAGTATCATTAACACTGAAGCTTTCTTT. Translation gives CATSIINTEAFF. The chain combines TRBV15 with TRBJ1-1; D gene ambiguous. The length of the CDR3 is 12 residues. Trimming shortened V by 6 bases and J by 2 bases, and 7 bases separated the two germline ends. CDR1 LNHNV and CDR2 YYDKDF come from the germline V gene (reference sequence).

Only a few counts were recorded for this clonotype. The J gene is TRBJ2-2, the V gene TRBV19; D uncertain. Germline loops: CDR1 LNHDA, CDR2 SQIVND (reference sequence). The CDR3 extends over 14 amino acids. With 9 bases removed from V and 6 bases from J, the gap between germline ends came to 17 bases. The DNA of the CDR3 is TGTGCCAGCCAATCGGGTGTTGGTCCCGGGGAGCTGTTTTTT. Protein: CASQSGVGPGELFF.